The 15 T cell receptor beta chains below come from one sample, sequenced in a study of blood T cell repertoires in COVID-19. Using immunoSEQ multiplex PCR, the repertoire was profiled, and TCRdb retains in-frame clones only, with some absent. The repertoire holds around 380,000 clones, 70% to 85% seen once, with more than 0.95% in the top ten. The sequenced material came from peripheral blood. The receptors come from a human donor with acute or convalescent COVID-19. The donor label of this sample is uncertain.

The J gene is TRBJ1-2, the V gene TRBV30; possibly TRBD1 for D (6 bases). Trimming removed 3 bases at V and 5 bases at J, with 22 bases between. The length of the CDR3 is 16 residues. Germline CDR1 and CDR2: GTSNPN and SVGIG (reference sequence). CDR3: CAWRGNSDSRRYGYTF. The CDR3 DNA is TGTGCCTGGAGGGGAAACTCGGACAGCCGCCGGTATGGCTACACCTTC.

Only one count was recorded for this clone. For the CDR3, the DNA is TGTGCCAGCAGAAGGGGGACCAAAAACATTCAGTACTTC. The encoded protein is CASRRGTKNIQYF. V is TRBV5-6 and J is TRBJ2-4, with D perhaps matching TRBD1 (6 bases). Germline V gene lookup returns CDR1 SGHDT and CDR2 YYEEEE. Trimming pared 5 bases from V and 2 bases from J, leaving 8 bases between. The CDR3 extends over 13 amino acids.

The rearrangement joins TRBV6-5 to TRBJ1-1; tentatively, D is TRBD1 (6 bases). The CDR3 spans 15 residues. Trimming took off 7 bases at V and 6 bases at J, with 21 bases between the two ends. Germline V gene data show CDR1 as MNHEY and CDR2 as SVGAGI. CDR3 residues: CASIPQTGLVSEAFF. The CDR3 DNA reads as TGTGCCAGCATCCCTCAGACAGGCCTCGTCTCTGAAGCTTTCTTT.

The CDR3 sequence is CASSLVARTSGANVLTF. The CDR3 region has the DNA TGCGCCAGCAGCTTGGTGGCCAGAACCTCTGGGGCCAACGTCCTGACTTTC. The chain carries TRBV5-1 and TRBJ2-6; D is undetermined. V lost 0 bases to trimming and J lost 0 bases, with 10 bases between them. The CDR3 covers 17 residues. Germline CDR1 reads SGHRS; CDR2 reads YFSETQ.

The J gene is TRBJ2-5, the V gene TRBV7-9, with 8 bases fitting TRBD1. Germline CDR1 reads SEHNR; CDR2 reads FQNEAQ (reference sequence). CDR3 length: 16 amino acids. V dropped 0 bases and J dropped 5; count of bases not matched to a gene: 8. CDR3 bases: TGTGCCAGCAGCTTAGCGCGCCAGGGGGCGCGGGAGACCCAGTACTTC. As protein: CASSLARQGARETQYF.

The chain combines TRBV5-1 with TRBJ1-1; 7 nucleotides align to TRBD1. The CDR3 loop spans 18 amino acids. With 0 bases clipped from V and 4 bases from J, the junction kept 15 bases outside the gene matches. Germline V gene sequence: CDR1 SGHRS, CDR2 YFSETQ. The CDR3 here is CASSLGPQGVIRTTEAFF. The CDR3 region has the DNA TGCGCCAGCAGCTTGGGGCCGCAGGGGGTGATTAGGACCACTGAAGCTTTCTTT.

This sequence joins TRBV13 and TRBJ1-1; TRBD1 matches at 7 bases. Germline lookup yields CDR1 PRHDT and CDR2 FYEKMQ (reference sequence). Trimming took 6 bases from V and 1 from J; bases not matched to a gene: 2. The CDR3 covers 13 residues. This chain's CDR3 is CASRQGPNTEAFF. The CDR3 DNA is TGTGCCAGCAGACAGGGGCCGAACACTGAAGCTTTCTTT.

The J gene is TRBJ2-5, the V gene TRBV6-5; 13 nucleotides line up with TRBD2. Germline V lookup: CDR1 MNHEY, CDR2 SVGAGI. The CDR3 has 15 residues. V was pared by 8 bases and J by 5 bases, with 8 bases of the junction left unmatched. CDR3 DNA: TGTGCCAGCTTGATGACTAGCGGGAGGTGGGAGACCCAGTACTTC. Residues: CASLMTSGRWETQYF.

This chain links TRBV7-8 with TRBJ2-2; 7 bases align to TRBD2. The CDR3 consists of 15 residues. Germline V CDR1 and CDR2: SGHVS, FQNEAQ. The trim removed 2 bases at V and 5 bases at J, leaving 5 bases unmatched. This chain's CDR3 is CASSLRRETTGELFF. The DNA of the CDR3 is TGTGCCAGCAGCTTACGGCGGGAGACGACCGGGGAGCTGTTTTTT.

The rearrangement uses TRBV5-1 and TRBJ1-1, with D tentatively TRBD1 (6 bases). Germline V gives CDR1 SGHRS, CDR2 YFSETQ. The V end lost 7 bases, the J end lost 6 bases, and 16 bases lay between the germline ends. The CDR3 consists of 13 residues. Here the CDR3 DNA reads TGCGCCAGCGCAAGTTCAGGGGCATCTGAAGCTTTCTTT. Residues: CASASSGASEAFF.

The chain combines TRBV3-1 (or the pseudogene TRBV3-2) with TRBJ1-6; tentative D call: TRBD1 (6 bases). Trimming cost V 4 bases and J 10 bases, with 14 bases left between them. CDR3 length: 14 amino acids. Germline values: CDR1 LGHDT, CDR2 YNNKEL (reference sequence). This CDR3 is CASSRGQGRSPLHF. As DNA, the CDR3 is TGTGCCAGCAGCCGGGGGCAGGGACGGTCACCCCTCCACTTT.

The chain recombines TRBV18 with TRBJ2-7; D remains ambiguous. The CDR3 is 14 amino acids. CDR1 is KGHSH, CDR2 LQKENI, per germline. V shed 3 bases and J shed 3 bases, with 12 bases lying between them. CDR3 nucleotide sequence: TGTGCCAGCTCACCTACGGTCGAGGTCTACGAGCAGTACTTC. Encoded protein: CASSPTVEVYEQYF. The full variable domain, with the rest looked up from reference TRBV18 and TRBJ2-7, is NAGVMQNPRHLVRRRGQEARLRCSPMKGHSHVYWYRQLPEEGLKFMVYLQKENIIDESGMPKERFSAEFPKEGPSILRIQQVVRGDSAAYFCASSPTVEVYEQYFGPGTRLTVT.

This sequence joins TRBV7-2 and TRBJ2-3; TRBD2 is a possible D gene (5 bases). V was shortened by 3 bases and J by 5 bases, with 12 bases between the two germline ends. Germline CDR1 is SGHTA and CDR2 is FQGNSA. CDR3 length: 14 residues. The CDR3 loop is CASSFTADRDTQYF. CDR3 bases: TGTGCCAGCAGCTTCACAGCGGATCGAGATACGCAGTATTTT. The complete variable domain, with remaining parts taken from reference TRBV7-2 and TRBJ2-3, reads GAGVSQSPSNKVTEKGKDVELRCDPISGHTALYWYRQSLGQGLEFLIYFQGNSAPDKSGLPSDRFSAERTGGSVSTLTIQRTQQEDSAVYLCASSFTADRDTQYFGPGTRLTVL.

The V call is TRBV4-1, the J call TRBJ1-2; possibly TRBD1 for D (6 bases). The germline V gene has CDR1 MGHRA and CDR2 YSYEKL. The ends were cut back, 4 bases at V and 4 bases at J, with 13 bases in the middle. The CDR3 is 14 amino acids. The CDR3 DNA reads as TGCGCCAGCAGCCCGGCCCAGGGGACCTATGGCTACACCTTC. The encoded protein is CASSPAQGTYGYTF.

The count of this clone is one. This chain links TRBV27 with TRBJ2-1; 9 nucleotides align to TRBD1. Germline trimming cut 4 bases from V and 7 bases from J; bases unmatched to any gene: 14. Germline-derived CDR1 and CDR2 are MNHEY and SMNVEV (reference sequence). The CDR3 runs 17 residues. The CDR3 sequence is CASSSPAGTGTFNEQFF. Here the CDR3 DNA reads TGTGCCAGCAGTTCCCCAGCCGGGACAGGGACGTTTAATGAGCAGTTCTTC.